The entry that follows covers one T cell receptor beta chain sequence. This clonotype was recorded a few times. Its antigen target is currently unknown. No quality values exist for individual bases; no much larger clone is one base distant. This sample is drawn from a study of early T cells in non-severe SARS-CoV-2 infection (dated by TCRdb to 2020 to 2023). Regarding the research as a whole: TCR sequencing used bulk RNA from unsorted whole blood, so alpha and beta chains could not be paired. Study-level results and caveats: Matching against VDJdb was skewed toward anti-spike CD8 responses, likely underestimated virus-specific expansions, and missed private and CD4 specificities.

Inclusive of the bounding cysteine and phenylalanine, the CDR3 is 15 residues long. The only DNA kept is the CDR3, 45 bases in frame from the first base. Trimming removed 1 base from V and 7 bases from J; the gene matches leave 2 bases unexplained. Sequences DFQATT (CDR1) and SNEGSKA (CDR2) are obtained from the germline V gene (reference sequence). Set within a cohort of healthcare workers in London, UK, this nested case-control study involved weekly PCR testing of nasopharyngeal swabs along with blood sampling. Healthcare workers were recruited during the week of the UK lockdown, between 23 and 31 March 2020, and followed weekly for up to 16 weeks. Library method: 5' RACE. These reads were obtained on a NextSeq 500. In the TCR library protocol, unique molecular identifiers were attached to individual cDNA molecules to correct for PCR bias and sequencing error. Both TCR alpha and beta chains were sequenced, and tight co-correlation was observed between alpha and beta sequence abundances in each sample. As for the original processing: Decombinator V4 was used to annotate TCR sequences for V gene, J gene and CDR3. TCRs were defined as expanded if a significant change between any two time points was detected under a Poisson model with p below 0.0001. TCR abundances were normalised to the total number of TCRs sequenced per sample and were expressed as counts per million. TRAV1-2 paired with TRAJ12, TRAJ20 or TRAJ33 defined MAIT TCRs, while TRAV10 paired with TRAJ18 defined iNKT TCRs. A search of VDJdb, accessed on 1 November 2021, was run for TCRs annotated to CMV, EBV and SARS-CoV-2, with TCRs annotated for multiple antigens excluded. TCRdb handled the public reads itself, with Q25 trimming in fastp and clone calling in MiXCR, and kept productive beta chains. When rows share a CDR3 protein, they turn into one entry using the most common DNA and genes. The authors' filters were not applied to this entry. Within this sample are 100,000 to 150,000 distinct CDR3 sequences, with around 14% of them counted one time only. The top ten clones comprise about a fifth of the sample.

The rearrangement joined TRBV20-1 to TRBJ2-1; TRBD2 agrees with 15 junctional bases. The TCR comes from an adult who was a healthcare worker with PCR-confirmed SARS-CoV-2 infection or an uninfected control (not recorded which). Sequencing was done on a sample of whole blood. This receptor has the CDR3 CSARVGTSGGNEQFF. The DNA sequence is given as TGCAGTGCTAGAGTAGGGACTAGCGGGGGGAATGAGCAGTTCTTC.